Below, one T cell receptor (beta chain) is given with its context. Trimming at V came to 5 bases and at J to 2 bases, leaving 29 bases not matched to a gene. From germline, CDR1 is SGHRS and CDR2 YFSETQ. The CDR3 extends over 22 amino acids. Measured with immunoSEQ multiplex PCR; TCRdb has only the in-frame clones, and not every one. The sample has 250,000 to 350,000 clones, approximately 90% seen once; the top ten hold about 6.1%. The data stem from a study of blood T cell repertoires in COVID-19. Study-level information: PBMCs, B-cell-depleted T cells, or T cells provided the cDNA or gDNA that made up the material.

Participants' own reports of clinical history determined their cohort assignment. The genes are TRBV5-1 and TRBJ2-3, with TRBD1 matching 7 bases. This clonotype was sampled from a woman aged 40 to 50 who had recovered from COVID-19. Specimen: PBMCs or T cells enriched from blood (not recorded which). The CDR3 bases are TGCGCCAGCAGAGTCCGATCCGAGCTAAGACAGGGACCGAGTCAGGACACAGATACGCAGTATTTT. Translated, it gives CASRVRSELRQGPSQDTDTQYF. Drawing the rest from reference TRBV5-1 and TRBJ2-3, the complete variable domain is KAGVTQTPRYLIKTRGQQVTLSCSPISGHRSVSWYQQTPGQGLQFLFEYFSETQRNKGNFPGRFSGRQFSNSRSEMNVSTLELGDSALYLCASRVRSELRQGPSQDTDTQYFGPGTRLTVL.